Listed below are T cell receptor beta chains from one sample, sequenced in a study of Graves' ophthalmopathy and Graves' hyperthyroidism. TCRdb redid the calling of the multiplex PCR reads with MiXCR, one entry per CDR3 protein. The data contain 240,000 or so distinct CDR3 sequences, around 42% of them singletons. The sequenced sample consisted of peripheral blood. All receptors derive from an adult man with Graves' ophthalmopathy. The CDR3 runs from the conserved cysteine through the conserved F or W. D genes are given only for firm matches. Where a row states a size, it is once, few, many or the class of an expanded clone; other rows omit it.

d_gene,j_gene,abundance,v_gene,CDR3aa,CDR3nt
.,TRBJ2-7,.,TRBV7-6,CASSMDTLFDEQYF,TGTGCCAGCAGCATGGACACCCTTTTCGACGAGCAGTACTTC
.,TRBJ2-5,.,TRBV5-1,CASSLGQAYQETQYF,TGCGCCAGCAGCTTGGGACAGGCGTACCAAGAGACCCAGTACTTC
TRBD1,TRBJ1-1,.,TRBV19,CASRQGAGLAAFF,TGTGCCAGTCGACAGGGGGCTGGCCTCGCAGCTTTCTTT
.,TRBJ1-2,few,TRBV7-2,CASSFYRDNGYTF,TGTGCCAGCAGCTTCTACAGAGACAACGGCTACACCTTC
TRBD1,TRBJ1-2,.,TRBV7-9,CASSPGQGEGYGYTF,TGTGCCAGCAGTCCGGGACAGGGGGAGGGCTATGGCTACACCTTC
TRBD1,TRBJ1-5,few,TRBV20-1,CSARNPGQGNQPQHF,TGCAGTGCTAGGAATCCGGGACAGGGAAATCAGCCCCAGCATTTT
TRBD2,TRBJ2-3,once,TRBV29-1,CSVGSGRLLWQYF,TGCAGCGTTGGTAGCGGGAGGTTGTTATGGCAGTATTTT
TRBD1,TRBJ2-7,.,TRBV20-1,CSAREWGTGGSYEQYF,TGCAGTGCTAGAGAATGGGGGACAGGGGGTTCCTACGAGCAGTACTTC
.,TRBJ2-7,few,TRBV15,CATSRDQLLGYEQYF,TGTGCCACCAGCAGAGATCAGTTATTGGGTTACGAGCAGTACTTC
.,TRBJ1-1,.,TRBV7-9,CASSLGGTGAFF,TGTGCCAGCAGCTTAGGGGGGACTGGGGCTTTCTTT
.,TRBJ1-1,.,TRBV12-3/TRBV12-4,CASSAWGGGEAEAFF,TGTGCCAGCAGTGCATGGGGAGGGGGGGAGGCTGAAGCTTTCTTT
TRBD1,TRBJ1-5,few,TRBV20-1,CSATQGASNQPQHF,TGCAGTGCTACCCAGGGGGCTAGCAATCAGCCCCAGCATTTT